These 32 T cell receptor beta chains share one sample of origin, sequenced in a study of blood T cell repertoires in COVID-19. The repertoire was sequenced with immunoSEQ multiplex PCR; TCRdb's copy has only in-frame clones and lacks some. The sample records 150,000 to 180,000 clones, roughly four fifths being singletons. The sequencing input was peripheral blood. The receptor set was obtained from a woman aged 55-69 years with COVID-19, enrolled during active disease.

V usage is TRBV5-1 and J usage is TRBJ1-2; 8 bases line up with TRBD1. The CDR3 is 16 residues long. Trimming cost V 0 bases and J 7 bases; bases outside gene matches: 11. Per germline, CDR1 SGHRS and CDR2 YFSETQ. The CDR3, as DNA: TGCGCCAGCAGCTTGGCCGGGGGGACAGGTGGTGGTGGCTACACCTTC. Translating it yields CASSLAGGTGGGGYTF.

The gene calls are TRBV7-9 and TRBJ2-6; a possible D gene is TRBD1 (5 bases). Between the trimmed V and J ends, which lost 2 bases and 4 bases, there was a span of 9 bases. Germline lookup yields CDR1 SEHNR and CDR2 FQNEAQ (reference sequence). CDR3 length equals 15 residues. The CDR3 loop reads CASSLQGTGANVLTF. In nucleotides, the CDR3 is TGTGCCAGCAGCTTACAGGGTACAGGGGCCAACGTCCTGACTTTC.

This clone was found a few times. In DNA form, the CDR3 reads TGCGCCAGCCGACAGGGGGGCATCACTGAAGCTTTCTTT. It codes for CASRQGGITEAFF. The chain combines TRBV5-1 with TRBJ1-1; TRBD1 matches 9 bases. The germline V gene has CDR1 SGHRS and CDR2 YFSETQ. The CDR3 runs to 13 residues. The trim removed 7 bases at V and 4 bases at J, leaving 5 bases unmatched.

The V gene is TRBV10-3, the J gene TRBJ1-1, with TRBD1 matching over 7 bases. Germline trimming cut 10 bases from V and 5 bases from J; bases unmatched to any gene: 10. From germline, CDR1 is ENHRY and CDR2 SYGVKD. This CDR3 region has 13 residues. Written as DNA, the CDR3 is TGTGCCAGCAACCCACAGGGGAGGACTGAAGCTTTCTTT. As protein: CASNPQGRTEAFF.

The chain's CDR3 is CASSSQGGETQYF. In nucleotides, the CDR3 is TGTGCCAGTAGCAGCCAGGGGGGAGAGACCCAGTACTTC. The V and J genes are TRBV19 and TRBJ2-5; TRBD1 is a possible D gene (7 bases). Germline V CDR1 and CDR2: LNHDA, SQIVND (reference sequence). This CDR3 is 13 amino acids long. The V end was cut by 6 bases, the J end by 4 bases, with 12 bases between.

The genes are TRBV5-1 and TRBJ1-6; no firm D call. This CDR3 region has 15 residues. The V gene lost 4 bases and the J gene lost 9 bases, with 17 bases spanning the gap. Germline loops: CDR1 SGHRS, CDR2 YFSETQ. CDR3 in amino acids: CASSPERAVGSPLHF. The CDR3 nucleotides read TGCGCCAGCAGCCCGGAGAGGGCTGTTGGTTCACCCCTCCACTTT.

V usage is TRBV5-8 and J usage is TRBJ2-3; D is possibly TRBD2 (5 bases). There are 15 residues in the CDR3. V was cut by 5 bases and J by 2 bases, with 15 bases left in between. CDR1 is SGHTS and CDR2 is YDEGEE in the germline V gene. The CDR3 DNA follows: TGTGCCAGCAGTTACCGCCGACTATACACAGATACGCAGTATTTT. Residues: CASSYRRLYTDTQYF.

V and J are TRBV5-5 and TRBJ2-5, with 10 bases matching TRBD2. Per the germline V gene, CDR1 is SGHKS and CDR2 is YYEKEE (reference sequence). V lost 1 base, J lost 4 bases, and 7 bases stayed unmatched. The CDR3 has 16 amino acids. For the CDR3, the DNA is TGTGCCAGCAGCTTGCGAGGAGCGGGGGGGGTAGAGACCCAGTACTTC. It specifies CASSLRGAGGVETQYF.

This clone has only one observation. The gene calls are TRBV27 and TRBJ2-7; D uncertain. V was pared by 3 bases and J by 1 base, with 4 bases between. The germline V gene encodes CDR1 MNHEY and CDR2 SMNVEV (reference sequence). The CDR3 totals 12 residues. This CDR3 reads CASSFLSYEQYF. The CDR3 coding sequence is TGTGCCAGCAGTTTTCTATCCTACGAGCAGTACTTC.

The chain joins TRBV18 to TRBJ1-1, with D perhaps matching TRBD1 (6 bases). V lost 4 bases, J lost 2 bases, and 11 bases lay in between. CDR1 is KGHSH, CDR2 LQKENI, per germline. The CDR3 spans 14 residues. As DNA, the CDR3 is TGTGCCAGCTCACTTGGACAGATCAACACTGAAGCTTTCTTT. Translation gives CASSLGQINTEAFF.

The chain combines TRBV18 with TRBJ2-7, with 9 positions matching TRBD1. The CDR3 length is 14 residues. V lost 2 bases and J lost 7; bases outside the gene matches: 6. CDR1 is KGHSH and CDR2 is LQKENI in the germline V gene. CDR3 bases: TGTGCCAGCTCACCAGACAGGGGGGTGAGTGAGCAGTACGTC. As protein: CASSPDRGVSEQYV.

V gene TRBV18 combines with J gene TRBJ1-5; the D gene is possibly TRBD1 (5 bases). The germline CDR1 and CDR2 sequences are KGHSH and LQKENI. Trimming cost V 3 bases and J 6 bases, with 18 bases left between them. CDR3 length: 16 amino acids. The CDR3 sequence: CASSPVGREVVQPQHF. CDR3 nucleotides: TGTGCCAGCTCACCGGTGGGCAGGGAGGTTGTTCAGCCCCAGCATTTT.

Here the CDR3 reads CASSESRGLGANVLTF. The CDR3 DNA follows: TGCGCCAGCAGTGAGTCCCGCGGTCTTGGAGCCAACGTCCTGACTTTC. The chain has TRBV10-1 and TRBJ2-6; D remains ambiguous. Germline loops: CDR1 WNHNN, CDR2 SYGVQD (reference sequence). V lost 0 bases and J 7 bases, leaving 13 bases between the germline ends. The CDR3 spans 16 residues.

In this sample, this clone turned up once. The chain employs TRBV7-8 and TRBJ2-1, with TRBD2 identical over 13 bases. The V gene's germline CDR1 is SGHVS and CDR2 FQNEAQ. CDR3 length: 17 residues. V shed 7 bases and J 4 bases; nucleotides not matched to a gene: 10. This CDR3 is CASIRTSGSLAYNEQFF. CDR3 coding DNA: TGTGCCAGCATCCGGACTAGCGGGAGCCTCGCGTACAATGAGCAGTTCTTC. Combining the CDR3 with reference TRBV7-8 and TRBJ2-1 gives the whole variable domain GAGVSQSPRYKVAKRGQDVALRCDPISGHVSLFWYQQALGQGPEFLTYFQNEAQLDKSGLPSDRFFAERPEGSVSTLKIQRTQQEDSAVYLCASIRTSGSLAYNEQFFGPGTRLTVL.

The V and J genes are TRBV6-1 and TRBJ1-5; 7 nucleotides agree with TRBD1. Germline trimming cut 1 base from V and 6 bases from J; bases unmatched to any gene: 6. Germline-derived CDR1 and CDR2 are MNHNS and SASEGT. The CDR3 contains 15 residues. The CDR3 region is CASSEGAGGGQPQHF. CDR3 sequence (DNA): TGTGCCAGCAGTGAAGGTGCAGGGGGTGGTCAGCCCCAGCATTTT.

The count of this clone is one. The chain is built from TRBV29-1 and TRBJ1-1; 7 nucleotides align to TRBD1. Germline CDR1 is SQVTM and CDR2 is ANQGSEA. This CDR3 comprises 15 residues. J lost 1 base, V lost 6 bases, and 11 bases had no gene match. The CDR3 DNA follows: TGCAGCGTGACAGGGTCCCTCTCGGCGAACACTGAAGCTTTCTTT. Amino acid sequence: CSVTGSLSANTEAFF.

The chain employs TRBV24-1 and TRBJ2-2, with 14 nucleotides matching TRBD2. Germline CDR1 reads KGHDR; CDR2 reads SFDVKD. Losses at the gene ends were 5 bases for V and 6 bases for J; bases not matched to a gene: 7. The CDR3 consists of 17 residues. This chain's CDR3 is CATSAPGLAGVAGELFF. CDR3 DNA sequence: TGTGCCACCAGTGCCCCGGGACTAGCGGGGGTTGCCGGGGAGCTGTTTTTT.

CDR3 DNA: TGTGCCATCAGTGGAGGAGGAAATACGCAGTATTTT. Encoded protein: CAISGGGNTQYF. The chain recombines TRBV10-3 with TRBJ2-3, with D tentatively TRBD2 (5 bases). The V and J ends lost 4 bases and 7 bases respectively, with 9 bases between them. Germline CDR1 and CDR2: ENHRY and SYGVKD. The length of the CDR3 is 12 residues.

The rearrangement joins TRBV18 to TRBJ1-1, with D perhaps TRBD1 (6 bases). CDR1 and CDR2 (germline): KGHSH, LQKENI. V gave up 2 bases and J gave up 0 bases, with 16 bases separating them. The CDR3 is made up of 17 amino acids. The CDR3 sequence is CASSPATGRGMNTEAFF. CDR3 nucleotide sequence: TGTGCCAGCTCACCAGCTACAGGGAGAGGCATGAACACTGAAGCTTTCTTT.

The genes are TRBV23-1 and TRBJ1-2; D not resolved. TRBV23-1 is an ORF; its function is uncertain. The ends were cut back, 2 bases at V and 3 bases at J, with 7 bases in the middle. The CDR3 spans 13 residues. CDR3 residues: CASSQLRDYGYTF. CDR3 DNA sequence: TGCGCCAGCAGTCAACTGAGGGACTATGGCTACACCTTC.

V gene TRBV6-1 combines with J gene TRBJ1-4; D is possibly TRBD1 (5 bases). The CDR3 spans 14 residues. Looked up from germline, CDR1 is MNHNS and CDR2 is SASEGT. Between the trimmed V and J ends, which lost 3 bases and 8 bases, there was a span of 13 bases. The CDR3 DNA reads TGTGCCAGCAGTGATAGTCAGGGAAGGGAAAAACTGTTTTTT. It yields the protein CASSDSQGREKLFF.

V and J are TRBV24-1 and TRBJ2-1; 11 positions match TRBD2. This CDR3 has 18 residues. Germline trimming cut 8 bases from V and 3 bases from J; bases unmatched to any gene: 14. Per the germline V gene, CDR1 is KGHDR and CDR2 is SFDVKD. CDR3: CATIIWDSGRERYNEQFF. CDR3 DNA: TGTGCCACCATCATTTGGGATAGCGGGAGGGAACGCTACAATGAGCAGTTCTTC.

The chain is built from TRBV6-2 or TRBV6-3 and TRBJ2-1; tentatively, D is TRBD1 or TRBD2 (6 bases each). In germline, CDR1 is MNHEY, CDR2 SVGEGT. The ends were cut back, 6 bases at V and 8 bases at J, with 17 bases in the middle. The CDR3 is made up of 14 amino acids. The CDR3 region is CASSRGSGVHEQFF. The CDR3 DNA follows: TGTGCCAGCAGCCGGGGGTCAGGGGTCCATGAGCAGTTCTTC.

The rearrangement uses TRBV6-2 or TRBV6-3 and TRBJ2-2; D is perhaps TRBD1 (5 bases). Trimming removed 2 bases from V and 4 bases from J, with 11 bases in between. The germline gives CDR1 MNHEY, CDR2 SVGEGT. The CDR3 consists of 15 residues. The CDR3 coding sequence is TGTGCCAGCAGTTACAGGCAGGGAAGCACCGGGGAGCTGTTTTTT. Protein product: CASSYRQGSTGELFF.

The chain combines TRBV27 with TRBJ2-1; TRBD2 agrees at 12 bases. CDR1 and CDR2 from the germline V gene are MNHEY and SMNVEV (reference sequence). CDR3 length equals 18 residues. The junction had 16 bases not matched to a gene; V was cut back by 5 bases and J by 8 bases. CDR3 region: CASSPPRGLAGGYHEQFF. The CDR3 nucleotides read TGTGCCAGCAGTCCCCCCCGCGGGCTAGCGGGAGGGTATCATGAGCAGTTCTTC.

The sample holds a few counts of this clone. The chain recombines TRBV11-1 with TRBJ1-1; 9 bases line up with TRBD1. Looked up from germline, CDR1 is SGHAT and CDR2 is FQDESV (reference sequence). The CDR3 is 16 residues long. The J segment lost 0 bases and the V segment lost 1 base, leaving 3 bases of the junction unmatched. CDR3 nucleotides: TGTGCCAGCAGCTTAGACAGGGGGCTGCTGAACACTGAAGCTTTCTTT. As protein: CASSLDRGLLNTEAFF. The full variable domain, in which reference TRBV11-1 and TRBJ1-1 provide the parts outside the CDR3, is EAEVAQSPRYKITEKSQAVAFWCDPISGHATLYWYRQILGQGPELLVQFQDESVVDDSQLPKDRFSAERLKGVDSTLKIQPAELGDSAMYLCASSLDRGLLNTEAFFGQGTRLTVV.

The rearrangement joins TRBV19 to TRBJ1-3; D is possibly TRBD1 (5 bases). The germline V and J ends were trimmed by 5 bases and 0 bases, with 11 bases remaining between them. CDR3 length: 15 residues. Germline-derived CDR1 and CDR2 are LNHDA and SQIVND (reference sequence). CDR3 bases: TGTGCCAGTAGTGCGACAGCCACCTCTGGAAACACCATATATTTT. This encodes CASSATATSGNTIYF.

The chain joins TRBV5-1 to TRBJ2-2, with D uncertain. The germline CDR1 and CDR2 sequences are SGHRS and YFSETQ. This CDR3 contains 14 residues. Trimming pared 4 bases from V and 9 bases from J, leaving 16 bases between. As DNA, the CDR3 is TGCGCCAGCAGCCCGGAGAGGATATTTCGGGAGCTGTTTTTT. Its translation: CASSPERIFRELFF.

V and J are TRBV6-1 and TRBJ2-7, with D uncertain. CDR3 length: 12 residues. CDR1 is MNHNS, CDR2 SASEGT, per germline. Trimming removed 3 bases from V and 4 bases from J, with 7 bases in between. The CDR3 sequence: CASSESGYEQYV. CDR3 in DNA: TGTGCCAGCAGTGAGTCCGGTTACGAGCAGTACGTC.

This rearrangement joins TRBV6-5 to TRBJ1-1; 7 bases line up with TRBD1. J lost 1 base, V lost 6 bases, and 5 bases had no gene match. Germline-derived CDR1 and CDR2 are MNHEY and SVGAGI. The CDR3 runs 14 residues. CDR3 loop: CASRLGQENTEAFF. The CDR3 DNA is TGTGCCAGCAGGCTCGGACAGGAGAACACTGAAGCTTTCTTT.

The gene calls are TRBV6-5 and TRBJ1-1, with a possible D match to TRBD1 (5 bases). CDR1 MNHEY and CDR2 SVGAGI come from the germline V gene. This CDR3 is built from 13 residues. V lost 6 bases, J lost 0 bases, and 8 bases lay in between. DNA of the CDR3: TGTGCCAGCAGACCACAGGTGAACACTGAAGCTTTCTTT. It specifies CASRPQVNTEAFF.

V is TRBV18 and J is TRBJ1-2; D ambiguous. CDR3 size: 13 residues. V was clipped by 5 bases and J by 2 bases, with 9 bases between them. Germline V gives CDR1 KGHSH, CDR2 LQKENI. CDR3 sequence reads: CASSEGSNYGYTF. CDR3 nucleotide sequence: TGTGCCAGCTCAGAGGGTAGCAACTATGGCTACACCTTC.